Below, 28 T cell receptor beta chains from the same sample are listed, as sequenced in a study of radiation and T cells in renal cell carcinoma. The protocol was immunoSEQ multiplex PCR, while the TCRdb copy is restricted to in-frame clones and leaves out a portion. The sample holds thousands of clones; around two thirds are singletons and the top ten take approximately 46%. Stated treatment: 15 Gy SBRT to primary tumor, nephrectomy 4 weeks later. Here the sequenced sample was tumor tissue, taken from a patient whose treatment included radiotherapy and nephrectomy. Receptor source: a woman aged 55-69 years with renal cell carcinoma.

The rearrangement joins TRBV15 to TRBJ1-1, with TRBD1 as a possible D gene (6 bases). Germline lookup yields CDR1 LNHNV and CDR2 YYDKDF (reference sequence). V was shortened by 5 bases and J by 1 base, with 20 bases between the two germline ends. This CDR3 comprises 17 residues. CDR3 in amino acids: CATSLRPRGASNTEAFF. CDR3 bases: TGTGCCACCAGCTTAAGGCCCAGGGGCGCGTCGAACACTGAAGCTTTCTTT. The entire variable domain, with the rest obtained from reference TRBV15 and TRBJ1-1, is as follows: DAMVIQNPRYQVTQFGKPVTLSCSQTLNHNVMYWYQQKSSQAPKLLFHYYDKDFNNEADTPDNFQSRRPNTSFCFLDIRSPGLGDTAMYLCATSLRPRGASNTEAFFGQGTRLTVV.

This clone was seen a single time. The chain joins TRBV19 to TRBJ1-5, with D perhaps matching TRBD1 (5 bases). V lost 7 bases, J lost 6 bases, and 13 bases lay in between. This CDR3 spans 13 amino acids. Germline assignment: CDR1 LNHDA and CDR2 SQIVND (reference sequence). As DNA, the CDR3 is TGTGCCAGTACCCTAGCGGGGCTTCAGCCCCAGCATTTT. As protein: CASTLAGLQPQHF.

The chain carries TRBV4-1 and TRBJ1-2; D possibly corresponds to TRBD1 (5 bases). The CDR3 runs to 16 residues. Trimming shortened V by 1 base and J by 7 bases, and 19 bases separated the two germline ends. CDR1 and CDR2 from the germline V gene are MGHRA and YSYEKL. The CDR3 spells CASSQVAGASSGGYTF. In DNA form, the CDR3 reads TGCGCCAGCAGCCAAGTAGCCGGGGCCTCGTCAGGTGGCTACACCTTC.

The J gene is TRBJ1-2, the V gene TRBV7-9; D unresolved. V was pared by 0 bases and J by 7 bases, with 9 bases between. CDR1 is SEHNR and CDR2 is FQNEAQ in the germline V gene (reference sequence). The CDR3 extends over 13 amino acids. DNA of the CDR3: TGTGCCAGCAGCTTAGCGGGAAGCCGTGGCTACACCTTC. Amino acids: CASSLAGSRGYTF.

The V gene is TRBV9, the J gene TRBJ2-1; a possible D gene is TRBD1 (5 bases). Germline loops: CDR1 SGDLS, CDR2 YYNGEE. Trimming stripped 4 bases from V and 8 bases from J, with 10 bases between. There are 12 residues in the CDR3. The CDR3 here is CASSPWGDEQFF. The DNA for the CDR3 is TGTGCCAGCAGCCCCTGGGGCGATGAGCAGTTCTTC.

The rearrangement links TRBV19 to TRBJ2-7; the D gene is possibly TRBD1 (5 bases). Trimming took 0 bases from V and 1 from J, leaving 7 bases between them. Germline CDR1 reads LNHDA; CDR2 reads SQIVND (reference sequence). This CDR3 contains 14 residues. For the CDR3, the DNA is TGTGCCAGTAGTATAGAAAGGGGTTCCTACGAGCAGTACTTC. Translated: CASSIERGSYEQYF.

This chain links TRBV19 with TRBJ1-3; D call uncertain. The V gene's germline CDR1 is LNHDA and CDR2 SQIVND (reference sequence). V lost 1 base to trimming and J lost 4 bases, with 14 bases between them. The CDR3 has 16 residues. In DNA form, the CDR3 reads TGTGCCAGTAGTATAGGGCCGGCAACGACGGGAAACACCATATATTTT. It yields the protein CASSIGPATTGNTIYF.

This clone was seen only once. The chain uses TRBV6-5 and TRBJ1-5; D unresolved. Germline CDR1 MNHEY, CDR2 SVGAGI. This CDR3 is built from 13 residues. The germline V and J ends were trimmed by 6 bases and 9 bases, with 15 bases remaining between them. The CDR3 region has the DNA TGTGCCAGCAGCCTGGACTCCACGGGGCCCCAGCATTTT. Translation: CASSLDSTGPQHF.

The chain has TRBV19 and TRBJ1-2; the D gene is possibly TRBD1 (5 bases). V lost 6 bases to trimming and J lost 4 bases, with 12 bases between them. The CDR3 spans 13 residues. The V gene's germline CDR1 is LNHDA and CDR2 SQIVND (reference sequence). Here the CDR3 reads CASRPGGVYGYTF. The CDR3 nucleotides are TGTGCCAGTAGACCCGGGGGGGTCTATGGCTACACCTTC.

This clone has just a few counts. The genes are TRBV2 and TRBJ2-7; 10 bases map to TRBD1. The V gene's germline CDR1 is SNHLY and CDR2 FYNNEI. Trimming removed 10 bases from V and 3 bases from J; junction bases left unmatched: 12. The CDR3 covers 15 residues. The CDR3 DNA follows: TGTGCCACCCAGGGGACAGGGGACAGCCTCTACGAGCAGTACTTC. It codes for CATQGTGDSLYEQYF. The full variable domain, in which reference TRBV2 and TRBJ2-7 provide the parts outside the CDR3, is EPEVTQTPSHQVTQMGQEVILRCVPISNHLYFYWYRQILGQKVEFLVSFYNNEISEKSEIFDDQFSVERPDGSNFTLKIRSTKLEDSAMYFCATQGTGDSLYEQYFGPGTRLTVT.

The CDR3 DNA reads TGCGCCAGCAGCTTGGTGGGGGCGGGCCAAGAGACCCAGTACTTC. Amino acids: CASSLVGAGQETQYF. The chain carries TRBV5-1 and TRBJ2-5, with TRBD1 as a possible D gene (6 bases). The length of the CDR3 is 15 residues. V lost 0 bases and J 1 base, leaving 10 bases between the germline ends. In germline, CDR1 is SGHRS, CDR2 YFSETQ.

The chain recombines TRBV4-2 with TRBJ2-1; D might be TRBD2 (6 bases). CDR3 size: 17 residues. Trimming took 1 base from V and 1 from J, leaving 14 bases between them. CDR1 is LGHNA, CDR2 YNFKEQ, per germline. The CDR3 region is CASSQVQAEGSYNEQFF. The CDR3 coding sequence is TGTGCCAGCAGCCAAGTACAGGCGGAGGGGTCCTACAATGAGCAGTTCTTC.

The J gene is TRBJ1-2, the V gene TRBV18; 7 nucleotides line up with TRBD1. CDR1 and CDR2 from the germline V gene are KGHSH and LQKENI. The V gene end was trimmed by 0 bases and the J gene end by 7 bases; junction bases not matched to a gene: 2. This CDR3 has 13 amino acids. The CDR3, as DNA: TGTGCCAGCTCACCACCAGGGGGCGGTGGCTACACCTTC. Protein product: CASSPPGGGGYTF.

V usage is TRBV4-1 and J usage is TRBJ2-1, with 7 nucleotides matching TRBD2. Per germline, CDR1 MGHRA and CDR2 YSYEKL. This CDR3 has 12 amino acids. Germline trimming cut 8 bases from V and 10 bases from J; bases unmatched to any gene: 8. Here the CDR3 DNA reads TGCGCCAGCTCCGGGGGGACGGGAGAGCAGTTCTTC. Translating gives CASSGGTGEQFF.

The chain joins TRBV11-3 to TRBJ2-1; unclear D gene. The CDR3 extends over 14 amino acids. CDR1 is SGHNT, CDR2 YENEEA, per germline. Trimming shortened V by 0 bases and J by 3 bases, and 6 bases separated the two germline ends. The CDR3 protein is CASSLEGLYNEQFF. The CDR3 DNA sequence: TGTGCCAGCAGCTTAGAAGGCCTCTACAATGAGCAGTTCTTC.

The sample holds a few counts of this clone. For the CDR3, the DNA is TGTGCCAGCAGCCTCAAGATGGGTTTCGAGCAGTTCTTC. This sequence encodes CASSLKMGFEQFF. The rearrangement joins TRBV9 to TRBJ2-1; D is unclear. Between the trimmed V and J ends, which lost 4 bases and 10 bases, there was a span of 15 bases. Germline CDR1 and CDR2: SGDLS and YYNGEE. The CDR3 is made up of 13 amino acids.

The genes are TRBV4-2 and TRBJ1-6, with 8 bases aligning to TRBD1. V trimming: 3 bases; J trimming: 10 bases; junction bases outside the gene matches: 5. This CDR3 region has 14 residues. The germline CDR1 and CDR2 sequences are LGHNA and YNFKEQ. The CDR3 sequence: CASSQTGQESPLHF. The CDR3 DNA is TGTGCCAGCAGCCAGACGGGACAGGAATCACCCCTCCACTTT.

This clone was seen only a few times. The chain links TRBV5-1 to TRBJ2-7; 8 nucleotides match TRBD2. J lost 3 bases, V lost 4 bases, and 9 bases had no gene match. CDR3 length: 15 residues. In germline, CDR1 is SGHRS, CDR2 YFSETQ. CDR3 sequence reads: CASSLVRGGLYEQYF. For the CDR3, the DNA is TGCGCCAGCAGCCTGGTACGGGGGGGGCTCTACGAGCAGTACTTC.

The chain is built from TRBV7-6 and TRBJ2-1, with 9 bases identical to TRBD2. Germline V lookup: CDR1 SGHVS, CDR2 FNYEAQ. The CDR3 is 15 amino acids. J lost 8 bases, V lost 4 bases, and 9 bases had no gene match. The CDR3 DNA is TGTGCCAGCAGCTCTCGGGCGGGAGGGGAACATGAGCAGTTCTTC. Its translation: CASSSRAGGEHEQFF. The variable domain in full, with the rest retrieved from reference TRBV7-6 and TRBJ2-1, is GAGVSQSPRYKVTKRGQDVALRCDPISGHVSLYWYRQALGQGPEFLTYFNYEAQQDKSGLPNDRFSAERPEGSISTLTIQRTEQRDSAMYRCASSSRAGGEHEQFFGPGTRLTVL.

In its sample, this clone was seen a few times. The gene calls are TRBV2 and TRBJ2-7; D possibly matches TRBD1 or TRBD2 (5 bases each). The V end lost 6 bases, the J end lost 1 base, and 10 bases lay between the germline ends. Germline-derived CDR1 and CDR2 are SNHLY and FYNNEI. CDR3 length: 13 residues. The CDR3 loop reads CASSRDGSYEQYF. The CDR3 region has the DNA TGTGCCAGCAGCCGGGACGGTTCCTACGAGCAGTACTTC.

The CDR3 is CSAPREGFSTGELFF. CDR3 nucleotide sequence: TGCAGCGCCCCGAGGGAGGGGTTCTCCACCGGGGAGCTGTTTTTT. The J gene is TRBJ2-2, the V gene TRBV29-1, with 7 bases identical to TRBD2. The V gene end was trimmed by 7 bases and the J gene end by 4 bases; junction bases not matched to a gene: 12. CDR3 size: 15 residues. From germline, CDR1 is SQVTM and CDR2 ANQGSEA.

As DNA, the CDR3 is TGTGCCAGCAGTGAAATACGGGGGCGAGGGGAGCAGTACTTC. Translating it yields CASSEIRGRGEQYF. The chain employs TRBV2 and TRBJ2-7; either TRBD1 or TRBD2 may supply D (6 bases each). V was clipped by 2 bases and J by 7 bases, with 15 bases between them. CDR1 SNHLY and CDR2 FYNNEI come from the germline V gene. The CDR3 consists of 14 residues.

The chain recombines TRBV18 with TRBJ1-3; D unresolved. V lost 3 bases to trimming and J lost 0 bases, with 15 bases between them. The CDR3 loop spans 17 amino acids. The germline V gene has CDR1 KGHSH and CDR2 LQKENI. The CDR3 is CASSPAATRNSGNTIYF. The CDR3 coding sequence is TGTGCCAGCTCACCCGCGGCCACGAGAAACTCTGGAAACACCATATATTTT. Drawing the rest from reference TRBV18 and TRBJ1-3, the complete variable domain is NAGVMQNPRHLVRRRGQEARLRCSPMKGHSHVYWYRQLPEEGLKFMVYLQKENIIDESGMPKERFSAEFPKEGPSILRIQQVVRGDSAAYFCASSPAATRNSGNTIYFGEGSWLTVV.

CDR3 region: CASSITGDNQPQHF. The CDR3 nucleotides are TGTGCCAGTAGTATAACAGGGGACAATCAGCCCCAGCATTTT. V is TRBV19 and J is TRBJ1-5; 7 bases are shared with TRBD1. The germline gives CDR1 LNHDA, CDR2 SQIVND (reference sequence). The CDR3 contains 14 residues. V shed 2 bases and J 3 bases; nucleotides not matched to a gene: 1.

V usage is TRBV4-2 and J usage is TRBJ2-3; 14 bases match TRBD2. The CDR3 contains 18 residues. Trimming removed 0 bases from V and 4 bases from J; junction bases left unmatched: 6. The V gene's germline CDR1 is LGHNA and CDR2 YNFKEQ. CDR3 sequence (DNA): TGTGCCAGCAGCCAAGAAGTGGGACTAGCGGGAGAGGCAGATACGCAGTATTTT. Its translation: CASSQEVGLAGEADTQYF.

The CDR3 loop is CASSNTYEQYF. CDR3 sequence (DNA): TGTGCCAGCAGCAATACGTACGAGCAGTACTTC. The rearrangement uses TRBV7-2 and TRBJ2-7, with unresolved D. The CDR3 runs 11 residues. The V end lost 5 bases, the J end lost 4 bases, and 6 bases lay between the germline ends. Looked up from germline, CDR1 is SGHTA and CDR2 is FQGNSA.

The chain couples TRBV18 to TRBJ2-2; 7 nucleotides match TRBD2. V shed 2 bases and J 1 base; nucleotides not matched to a gene: 7. This CDR3 spans 17 amino acids. Germline CDR1 reads KGHSH; CDR2 reads LQKENI. CDR3 nucleotide sequence: TGTGCCAGCTCACCAGGAGCGGGACCCGGGAACACCGGGGAGCTGTTTTTT. It encodes CASSPGAGPGNTGELFF.

J is TRBJ1-2 and V is TRBV11-3; 7 bases align to TRBD1. V lost 5 bases and J lost 2; bases outside the gene matches: 5. Germline CDR1 SGHNT, CDR2 YENEEA. This CDR3 is built from 14 residues. CDR3 sequence (DNA): TGTGCCAGCAGCATCTCAGGGGGAAACTATGGCTACACCTTC. Its protein product is CASSISGGNYGYTF.